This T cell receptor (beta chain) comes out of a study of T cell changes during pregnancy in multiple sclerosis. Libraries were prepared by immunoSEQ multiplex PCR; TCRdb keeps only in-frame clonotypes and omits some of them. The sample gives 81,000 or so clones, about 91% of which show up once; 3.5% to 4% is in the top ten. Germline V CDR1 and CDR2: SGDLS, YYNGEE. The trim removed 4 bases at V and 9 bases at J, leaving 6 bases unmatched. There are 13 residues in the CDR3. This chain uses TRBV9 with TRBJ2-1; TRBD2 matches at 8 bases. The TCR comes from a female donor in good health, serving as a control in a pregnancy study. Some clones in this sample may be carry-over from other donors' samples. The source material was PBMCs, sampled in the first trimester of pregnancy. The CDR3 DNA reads TGTGCCAGCAGCTTAGGACTAGCCTCTGAGCAGTTCTTC. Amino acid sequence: CASSLGLASEQFF.